Below, 18 T cell receptor beta chains from the same sample are listed, as sequenced in a study of PD-1 blockade in classical Hodgkin lymphoma. Each patient experienced a relapse that followed autologous stem cell transplantation, and brentuximab vedotin exposure varied. TCRdb's table, derived via immunoSEQ multiplex PCR, lists solely in-frame clones and lacks some. The data hold some 22,000 clones, with about three quarters observed a single time. The starting material was peripheral blood mononuclear cells (PBMCs), obtained before the second cycle of nivolumab. All receptors derive from a human donor with classical Hodgkin lymphoma.

This clone was seen a single time. The rearrangement joins TRBV6-1 to TRBJ1-2, with a possible D match to TRBD1 (5 bases). The CDR3 length is 13 residues. Trimming stripped 7 bases from V and 2 bases from J, with 11 bases between. Germline CDR1 is MNHNS and CDR2 is SASEGT. The CDR3 coding sequence is TGTGCCAGCAACCGGGACTCAAACTATGGCTACACCTTC. This translates into CASNRDSNYGYTF.

The chain is built from TRBV28 and TRBJ2-7, with D perhaps TRBD1 (5 bases). The germline V and J ends were trimmed by 8 bases and 3 bases, with 8 bases remaining between them. The CDR3 length is 11 residues. Germline CDR1 and CDR2: MDHEN and SYDVKM. DNA for the CDR3: TGTGCCAGCTTGCAGGGCTACGAGCAGTACTTC. It translates to CASLQGYEQYF.

This clone occurred once. The rearrangement joins TRBV7-6 to TRBJ2-3; D possibly corresponds to TRBD2 (5 bases). Germline loops: CDR1 SGHVS, CDR2 FNYEAQ. The CDR3 has 14 amino acids. The V gene lost 0 bases and the J gene lost 1 base, with 5 bases spanning the gap. The CDR3 DNA reads TGTGCCAGCAGCTTAGCGGGAGGCACAGATACGCAGTATTTT. Translation: CASSLAGGTDTQYF.

The chain combines TRBV19 with TRBJ1-5; D remains unclear. Germline CDR1 reads LNHDA; CDR2 reads SQIVND (reference sequence). CDR3 length: 13 residues. V was shortened by 7 bases and J by 7 bases, with 14 bases between the two germline ends. CDR3: CASTPWGGQPQHF. Here the CDR3 DNA reads TGTGCCAGTACCCCGTGGGGTGGCCAGCCCCAGCATTTT. Supplemented by reference TRBV19 and TRBJ1-5, the full variable domain reads DGGITQSPKYLFRKEGQNVTLSCEQNLNHDAMYWYRQDPGQGLRLIYYSQIVNDFQKGDIAEGYSVSREKKESFPLTVTSAQKNPTAFYLCASTPWGGQPQHFGDGTRLSIL.

The chain uses TRBV10-3 and TRBJ2-4; D possibly matches TRBD1 or TRBD2 (6 bases each). V was clipped by 2 bases and J by 0 bases, with 14 bases between them. CDR1 and CDR2 from the germline V gene are ENHRY and SYGVKD. The CDR3 contains 17 residues. The CDR3 DNA follows: TGTGCCATCAGTGAGGGGGGCGGGGACGGAGCCAAAAACATTCAGTACTTC. Translation: CAISEGGGDGAKNIQYF.

The chain employs TRBV30 and TRBJ1-1; maybe TRBD1 (5 bases). The CDR3 sequence is 15 residues long. Trimming stripped 1 base from V and 5 bases from J, with 17 bases between. The germline V gene has CDR1 GTSNPN and CDR2 SVGIG (reference sequence). The CDR3 reads CAWSAPDGGRTEAFF. The CDR3 coding sequence is TGTGCCTGGAGTGCGCCTGACGGGGGGAGGACTGAAGCTTTCTTT.

The chain couples TRBV19 to TRBJ2-3; D remains ambiguous. CDR3 length: 16 residues. From germline, CDR1 is LNHDA and CDR2 SQIVND (reference sequence). V was shortened by 4 bases and J by 3 bases, with 17 bases between the two germline ends. This CDR3 reads CASSTFSGLGTDTQYF. CDR3 nucleotides: TGTGCCAGTAGTACCTTCTCCGGGTTGGGGACAGATACGCAGTATTTT.

V is TRBV25-1 and J is TRBJ2-1; the D gene could be TRBD1 or TRBD2 (6 bases each). CDR1 MGHDK and CDR2 SYGVNS come from the germline V gene. V lost 3 bases and J lost 7, with 16 bases in between. The CDR3 loop spans 15 amino acids. The DNA of the CDR3 is TGTGCCAGCAGTGAGGTGCCAGGGGAGGTAAATGAGCAGTTCTTC. As protein: CASSEVPGEVNEQFF.

The chain employs TRBV5-1 and TRBJ2-3; D gene ambiguous. This CDR3 is 14 amino acids long. The germline gives CDR1 SGHRS, CDR2 YFSETQ. With 5 bases removed from V and 4 bases from J, the gap between germline ends came to 14 bases. The CDR3 region is CASRGEIGSDTQYF. CDR3 bases: TGCGCCAGCAGGGGCGAGATTGGATCAGATACGCAGTATTTT.

The V and J genes are TRBV6-1 and TRBJ2-7; D uncertain. The germline V and J ends were trimmed by 10 bases and 6 bases, with 13 bases remaining between them. The germline V gene encodes CDR1 MNHNS and CDR2 SASEGT. The CDR3 covers 11 residues. The CDR3 protein is CATRRSPEQYF. The CDR3 nucleotides read TGTGCCACTAGACGGTCGCCCGAGCAGTACTTC.

V gene TRBV28 combines with J gene TRBJ2-2; no clear D gene. This CDR3 is 13 amino acids long. Germline V gene sequence: CDR1 MDHEN, CDR2 SYDVKM. V gave up 2 bases and J gave up 6 bases, with 7 bases separating them. The CDR3 nucleotides are TGTGCCAGCAGTTTAGACTCTCCCGGGGAGCTGTTTTTT. This codes for CASSLDSPGELFF.

The sample holds a few counts of this clone. Other nucleotide sequences from this sample produce the same CDR3. This rearrangement joins TRBV18 to TRBJ2-5; either TRBD1 or TRBD2 may supply D (5 bases each). This CDR3 has 13 amino acids. The germline gives CDR1 KGHSH, CDR2 LQKENI. Between the trimmed V and J ends, which lost 1 base and 2 bases, there was a span of 5 bases. CDR3 protein: CASSPRGQETQYF. The DNA of the CDR3 is TGTGCCAGCTCACCACGGGGGCAAGAGACCCAGTACTTC.

The gene calls are TRBV11-3 and TRBJ2-1, with 9 bases aligning to TRBD2. CDR3 length: 15 amino acids. The V gene end was trimmed by 3 bases and the J gene end by 2 bases; junction bases not matched to a gene: 2. CDR1 is SGHNT and CDR2 is YENEEA in the germline V gene. CDR3 region: CASSFAGGPYNEQFF. Written as DNA, the CDR3 is TGTGCCAGCAGCTTTGCGGGAGGGCCCTACAATGAGCAGTTCTTC. The whole variable domain, filled in from reference TRBV11-3 and TRBJ2-1, reads EAGVVQSPRYKIIEKKQPVAFWCNPISGHNTLYWYLQNLGQGPELLIRYENEEAVDDSQLPKDRFSAERLKGVDSTLKIQPAELGDSAVYLCASSFAGGPYNEQFFGPGTRLTVL.

The V call is TRBV4-1, the J call TRBJ2-3, with unresolved D. The V and J ends lost 4 bases and 7 bases respectively, with 15 bases between them. CDR1 is MGHRA and CDR2 is YSYEKL in the germline V gene. The CDR3 extends over 14 amino acids. The DNA for the CDR3 is TGCGCCAGCAGCCCTAATGTCCGGGTCTATACGCAGTATTTT. Amino acids: CASSPNVRVYTQYF.

This clone occurred a few times. This chain connects TRBV5-4 to TRBJ2-2; D unresolved. In germline, CDR1 is SGHNT, CDR2 YYREEE (reference sequence). The V gene lost 0 bases and the J gene lost 2 bases, with 5 bases spanning the gap. The CDR3 runs to 14 residues. CDR3 nucleotides: TGTGCCAGCAGCTTGGTCAGAAACACCGGGGAGCTGTTTTTT. The encoded protein is CASSLVRNTGELFF.

As to this clone: At the DNA level, this CDR3 is encoded by other sequences in the same sample as well. V usage is TRBV15 and J usage is TRBJ2-5, with D tentatively TRBD2 (5 bases). The V end was cut by 6 bases, the J end by 5 bases, with 10 bases between. Germline V lookup: CDR1 LNHNV, CDR2 YYDKDF (reference sequence). CDR3 length: 12 residues. The CDR3: CATREVGETQYF. The DNA for the CDR3 is TGTGCCACCAGGGAGGTTGGGGAGACCCAGTACTTC.

V usage is TRBV7-2 and J usage is TRBJ1-5; D not resolved. Germline V gene data show CDR1 as SGHTA and CDR2 as FQGNSA. V was pared by 0 bases and J by 4 bases, with 4 bases between. The CDR3 is 13 residues long. CDR3 DNA sequence: TGTGCCAGCAGCTTAGCTGCGAATCAGCCCCAGCATTTT. This encodes CASSLAANQPQHF.

The CDR3 protein is CASSGGGNEQFF. The CDR3 bases are TGTGCCAGCTCAGGGGGCGGGAATGAGCAGTTCTTC. V is TRBV18 and J is TRBJ2-1, with a weak D call TRBD1 (6 bases). V lost 5 bases and J lost 7, with 9 bases in between. The V gene's germline CDR1 is KGHSH and CDR2 LQKENI. This CDR3 is 12 amino acids long.